The clone carrying this TCR beta chain has a count of ten or more. Antigen unknown. This record belongs to a study of T cell repertoires in cytomegalovirus infection. Study background: The public TCR beta signatures pointed to both CMV infection and matching HLA type.

With 1 base clipped from V and 0 bases from J, the junction kept 3 bases outside the gene matches. Germline loops: CDR1 LGHNA, CDR2 YNFKEQ. The CDR3 covers 19 residues. TCRdb ran MiXCR on the reads and lists one entry per CDR3 protein. The sample yields 200,000 to 300,000 distinct CDR3 sequences, approximately 13% seen once. Study-level findings and limits: It was HLA-C-restricted CMV-specific TCR beta clonotypes that dominated the response ex vivo.

This clonotype originated in a human donor in good health (CMV status not recorded). Some clones in this sample may be carry-over from other donors' samples. The chain links TRBV4-2 to TRBJ2-6, with 13 bases fitting TRBD2. Sequenced input: PBMCs. This CDR3 reads CASSQGLAGGLSGANVLTF. The CDR3, as DNA: TGTGCCAGCAGCCAAGGACTAGCGGGAGGCCTCTCTGGGGCCAACGTCCTGACTTTC.